This T cell receptor beta chain came from a study of cytomegalovirus exposure and HLA in healthy donors (dated by TCRdb to 2017 to 2019). For context, the study as a whole: In an earlier analysis of 450 to 750 of the donors, 276 Gb of sequence data and approximately 100 million unique TCR beta sequences from some 170 million T cells were reported. An early release that covered 640 HLA-typed donors contained approximately 290 gigabases of sequencing data and about 84 million unique TCR sequences. To predict cytomegalovirus infection status, the study combined high-throughput TCR immunosequencing, statistical association of individual TCRs with disease status, and machine learning. Donor age, sex, ethnicity and CMV serostatus were collected together with the repertoire data. The study aimed to test whether cataloging public T cell receptors could reveal signatures of past pathogen exposure. Among the approximately 420 genotyped donors, approximately 82% belonged to the genetic ancestry cluster associated with self-reported Caucasian donors. Rather than drawing on any new phenotypic data, the later analysis identified candidate immune exposures from TCR beta sequences and the way those sequences occurred across donors. Every discovery cohort repertoire had been produced on one sequencing platform. A later analysis re-analyzed previously published TCR beta repertoires from 666 donors and added high-resolution HLA genotyping to study TCR occurrence patterns. Because of strong linkage in the cohort, roughly five DR-DQ haplotypes were treated as single units for association and clustering. Genome-wide SNP genotypes for about 60% of the roughly 670 donors were used in a later genetic analysis, which treated that subset as a discovery cohort. An earlier analysis of 450 to 750 of the donors used high-throughput TCR beta sequencing to judge whether each TCR beta V gene segment behaved as functional or pseudogenic. Typing coverage differed by locus: A, B, C, DRB1 and DQB1 were typed in roughly 620-630 donors, DQA1 in 522, DPA1 in roughly 590, and DPB1 in approximately 450. On average, around 240,000 unique TCR beta nucleotide sequences were sequenced per donor among 398 genotyped donors of the cohort, with about 17% of those sequences being non-productive. Along with the approximately 670-subject first cohort, a separate validation cohort of 120 different subjects was used. The T cell repertoires of 670 or so subjects were profiled by immunosequencing and related to cytomegalovirus serostatus. Both class I and class II loci were covered by HLA typing, at four-digit resolution. Paper-wide results and their limitations: Some IMGT-functional V segments, including TRBV6-2 and TRBV6-3, could not be distinguished by the 87-base-pair reads and were therefore excluded. An earlier analysis of around 540 of the donors showed that most TCR beta V segments appeared in productive rearrangements either about 87% or about 30% of the time, which broadly matched IMGT annotations. Roughly uniform sequencing depth across donors was assumed in presence/absence analyses, although this assumption may not hold. Approximately 18 rarely observed V segments, including chromosome 9 orphons, were excluded from the earlier analysis of several hundred of the donors because counts were too low. A later analysis found that most CMV-associated TCR beta chains appeared HLA-restricted, with HLA associations seemingly driven largely by CMV exposure. CMV serostatus was the only immune exposure information available for the cohort. Linkage disequilibrium might explain the correlated functional status among segregating V segments, but an unknown experimental factor could not be ruled out. A group of highly shared sequence variants was considered likely to be a technical artifact of the sequencing pipeline. A later analysis associated about 16,000 TCR beta sequences with specific HLA alleles at a false discovery rate of 0.05. A later analysis reported that several top co-occurrence clusters appeared linked to parvovirus B19, influenza, CMV and Epstein-Barr virus. Because HLA typing was missing for some donors at each locus, association tests included only the typed subset. Most TCR sequences were seen in very few donors, while some public TCRs were found in many individuals. Assigning TCR associations to individual alleles was difficult when HLA alleles, especially DR and DQ, strongly co-occurred. The study listed 164 TCR beta chains as associated with cytomegalovirus. In both the original and validation cohorts, the classifier was reported to diagnose cytomegalovirus status with high specificity and sensitivity. According to the authors, the approach could potentially be generalized to other disease states and immunological phenotypes. In a later analysis, HLA-associated TCR beta chains were found to be more clonally expanded and to have lower generation probabilities than equally common non-associated chains. A later analysis found that TCR association rates varied across HLA loci, with DRB1 alleles showing the most associated TCRs and HLA-C alleles the fewest. A later genetic analysis reported fewer N-insertions in productive TCRs among donors in an Asian-associated ancestry cluster than the roughly 640-donor mean. In a later genetic analysis, a missense DCLRE1C variant was associated with V-gene and J-gene trimming of TCR beta chains, and the association was replicated in an independent cohort. A further reported finding was that TCR beta sequences accurately predicted the HLA-A and HLA-B alleles for most subjects in the first cohort. The cohort was sequenced for TCR beta chains only, and without alpha or paired-chain data the features that could be detected were limited. Three of the identified cytomegalovirus-associated TCR beta chains were confirmed in vitro to be specific for cytomegalovirus antigens.

For this clone: Its antigen specificity is not known. No much larger clone is present one base from it, and per-base qualities are unavailable.

Library preparation was by the immunoSEQ multiplex PCR assay. The multiplex PCR relied on a mix of 60 forward primers for TCR Vbeta segments and 13 reverse primers for TCR Jbeta segments. The CDR3 region of rearranged TCR beta genes was amplified from genomic DNA by a multiplex PCR assay. Amplified TCR beta libraries were sequenced as 87-base-pair reads on the Illumina HiSeq System. In the paper's pipeline: In a later analysis, tens of millions of unique TCR beta chains were counted across the approximately 620 repertoires, and around 10 million of these chains were shared by at least two donors. Raw reads were error-corrected and collapsed into unique sequences by a nearest-neighbor algorithm in which closely related sequences were merged to remove PCR and sequencing errors. V, D and J gene segments were assigned by aligning CDR3 sequences to IMGT reference sequences. For a sequence to be retained, a match of at least six nucleotides was required to both a V gene segment and a J gene segment. Rearrangements were classified as productive when the CDR3 lacked stop codons and remained in frame with V and J, and all other rearrangements were classified as non-productive. Following IMGT convention, CDR3 was defined as the stretch from the second conserved V-encoded cysteine to the conserved J-encoded phenylalanine. The earlier analysis of a few hundred of the donors excluded any sequence lacking an unambiguous match to a single V gene segment. An earlier analysis of several hundred of the donors classified V segments as functional when productive rearrangements were above 56.7% and as segregating when the standard deviation between donors was above 5%. A statistical classification framework was built for diagnosing cytomegalovirus status from the catalog of TCR beta chain sequences. A later analysis assigned V and J genes by comparing TCR nucleotide sequences with IMGT/GENE-DB human TR gene sequences. The TCRdist pipeline was used in a later analysis to assign CDR3 sequences and most-parsimonious VDJ recombination scenarios. In a later analysis, each TCR beta chain was defined by its CDR3 amino acid sequence together with its V-gene family, and reads lacking a unique V-gene family were excluded. In a later analysis, 500 to 700 highly shared, low-generation-probability nucleotide sequences were removed to address suspected cross-contamination and a sequencing artifact. In a later analysis, a clonal expansion index was calculated for each public chain from normalized within-repertoire ranks of inferred template counts. In a later analysis, generation probabilities were computed with a VDJ recombination model fitted to out-of-frame rearrangements, and the resulting probabilities were checked against IGoR. In a later analysis, TCR-TCR, TCR-HLA and TCR-CMV co-occurrence was scored with hypergeometric tests, and a repertoire-size bias correction was applied to TCR pairs. A later analysis estimated false discovery rates by permuting HLA or CMV assignments 20 times. In a later analysis, co-occurring TCRs were grouped using DBSCAN, with TCRdist sequence similarity added in when clustering inside HLA-allele-positive subsets. Repertoires with fewer than 30,000 or more than 120,000 public chains were left out of co-occurrence clustering, as were five repertoires with anomalous nucleotide sharing. TCRdb carries this immuneACCESS record with in-frame sequences only. Its versions omit some clonotypes, under half of them owing to an unresolved V gene in the studies checked, with the rest unexplained. The V and J calls and clone size are taken from that table; D and trimming were inferred from the DNA. The sample profile shows 95,000 to 110,000 clones; around 82% of them were found once. Of the sample, roughly 1.7% falls within the top ten clones.

A distance of 15 bases separates the germline ends of V and J, which lose 0 bases and 0 bases respectively. The CDR3, cysteine through phenylalanine, is 18 amino acids long. This entry keeps only the CDR3 DNA: 54 bases, framed from base 1. CDR1 SGHVS and CDR2 FNYEAQ were looked up in the germline V gene. The cohort consisted of some 730 healthy bone marrow donors. Cohort members were all nominally healthy when sampled, although unrecorded immune exposures were likely present. The donor was CMV seronegative and belonged to the group of approximately 320 seronegative cohort members. Every donor gave a peripheral blood sample, and the peripheral blood mononuclear cells from that sample were used for TCR beta sequencing. Genomic DNA extraction from the blood cell samples was performed with the Qiagen DNeasy Blood Extraction Kit.

Recombination linked TRBV7-6 to TRBJ2-1; 5 matching bases give a weak D call of TRBD2. Sequenced sample: PBMCs. This sequence originates from a woman aged 40-49 years in good health and CMV-seronegative. The CDR3 loop reads CASSLAAGQVGSYNEQFF. The DNA sequence follows: TGTGCCAGCAGCTTAGCGGCGGGTCAAGTCGGCTCCTACAATGAGCAGTTCTTC.